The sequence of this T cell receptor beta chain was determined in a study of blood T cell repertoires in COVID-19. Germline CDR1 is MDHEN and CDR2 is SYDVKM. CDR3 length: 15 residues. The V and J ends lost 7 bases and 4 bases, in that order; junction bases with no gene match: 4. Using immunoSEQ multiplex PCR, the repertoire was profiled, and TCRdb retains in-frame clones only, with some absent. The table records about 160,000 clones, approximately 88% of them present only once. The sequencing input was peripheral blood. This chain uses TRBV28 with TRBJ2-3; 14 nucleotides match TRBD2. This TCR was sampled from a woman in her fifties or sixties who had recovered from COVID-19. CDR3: CASTTSGGAPDTQYF. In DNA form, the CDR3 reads TGTGCCAGCACGACTAGCGGGGGGGCCCCAGATACGCAGTATTTT.